This entry lists 28 T cell receptor beta chains sequenced from one sample in a study of OX40 agonist ivuxolimab in advanced cancers. Measured with immunoSEQ multiplex PCR; TCRdb has only the in-frame clones, and not every one. The sample holds around 80,000 clones, approximately 86% seen once. Sequenced material: CD4+ or CD8+ T cells sorted from blood, taken in a trial of the OX40 agonist ivuxolimab. The source is an adult with an advanced solid tumor such as melanoma, head and neck, liver or kidney cancer.

The rearrangement links TRBV27 to TRBJ1-5; possibly TRBD1 for D (5 bases). The V gene's germline CDR1 is MNHEY and CDR2 SMNVEV (reference sequence). The CDR3 spans 15 residues. V was pared by 5 bases and J by 6 bases, with 17 bases between. The CDR3 region has the DNA TGTGCCAGCAGTCCGTCCAGGGTTTCAAGTCAGCCCCAGCATTTT. The encoded protein is CASSPSRVSSQPQHF.

In this sample, this clone turned up once. V gene TRBV2 combines with J gene TRBJ2-2; 11 nucleotides align to TRBD2. With V trimmed by 2 bases and J by 6 bases, 2 bases remained unmatched. The CDR3 spans 15 residues. Germline CDR1 SNHLY, CDR2 FYNNEI. Here the CDR3 reads CASSELAGGPGELFF. The DNA for the CDR3 is TGTGCCAGCAGTGAATTAGCGGGGGGGCCCGGGGAGCTGTTTTTT.

The chain combines TRBV7-3 with TRBJ1-1, with no clear D. The germline V gene encodes CDR1 SGHTA and CDR2 FQGTGA. V was cut by 1 base and J by 6 bases, with 9 bases left in between. The CDR3 length is 13 residues. In nucleotides, the CDR3 is TGTGCCAGCAGCTTAATGGGAAGGGCTGAAGCTTTCTTT. Amino acid sequence: CASSLMGRAEAFF.

J is TRBJ2-7 and V is TRBV5-1; 8 nucleotides agree with TRBD1. Germline values: CDR1 SGHRS, CDR2 YFSETQ. Unmatched junction bases numbered 2, after V lost 3 bases and J lost 3 bases. This CDR3 is 13 amino acids long. The CDR3 nucleotides read TGCGCCAGCAGCTCGGACAGGGTCTACGAGCAGTACTTC. It translates to CASSSDRVYEQYF.

Notes on this clone: This specimen includes other DNA sequences encoding the same CDR3. The chain combines TRBV11-2 with TRBJ1-2; no definite D call. This CDR3 contains 13 residues. V lost 0 bases to trimming and J lost 5 bases, with 7 bases between them. Germline values: CDR1 SGHAT, CDR2 FQNNGV. The CDR3 here is CASSLEGGYGYTF. As DNA, the CDR3 is TGTGCCAGCAGCTTAGAAGGAGGGTATGGCTACACCTTC. Using reference TRBV11-2 and TRBJ1-2 for the parts outside the CDR3, the full variable domain is EAGVAQSPRYKIIEKRQSVAFWCNPISGHATLYWYQQILGQGPKLLIQFQNNGVVDDSQLPKDRFSAERLKGVDSTLKIQPAKLEDSAVYLCASSLEGGYGYTFGSGTRLTVV.

This chain links TRBV30 with TRBJ2-7; 7 bases match TRBD1. The CDR3 is made up of 14 amino acids. V gave up 0 bases and J gave up 3 bases; unmatched junction bases: 5. CDR1 and CDR2 (germline): GTSNPN, SVGIG (reference sequence). CDR3 nucleotides: TGTGCCTGGAGTGTAGGGGGCCAGGGCTACGAGCAGTACTTC. Its translation: CAWSVGGQGYEQYF. Together with reference TRBV30 and TRBJ2-7, the CDR3 gives the full variable domain: SQTIHQWPATLVQPVGSPLSLECTVEGTSNPNLYWYRQAAGRGLQLLFYSVGIGQISSEVPQNLSASRPQDRQFILSSKKLLLSDSGFYLCAWSVGGQGYEQYFGPGTRLTVT.

This chain links TRBV29-1 with TRBJ2-3; D might be TRBD1 (5 bases). The V gene's germline CDR1 is SQVTM and CDR2 ANQGSEA. V was cut by 4 bases and J by 2 bases, with 13 bases left in between. The CDR3 has 14 amino acids. The CDR3 spells CSVVGRANTDTQYF. CDR3 DNA: TGCAGCGTTGTTGGCAGGGCAAACACAGATACGCAGTATTTT.

This sequence joins TRBV7-2 and TRBJ1-5, with 7 bases lining up with TRBD1. From germline, CDR1 is SGHTA and CDR2 FQGNSA. Germline trimming cut 5 bases from V and 0 bases from J; bases unmatched to any gene: 10. This CDR3 comprises 17 residues. The CDR3 here is CASSPRTGSYSNQPQHF. CDR3 nucleotides: TGTGCCAGCAGCCCTAGGACAGGTTCCTATAGCAATCAGCCCCAGCATTTT.

V usage is TRBV4-1 and J usage is TRBJ1-5; D uncertain. CDR3 length: 15 residues. CDR1 is MGHRA, CDR2 YSYEKL, per germline. Trimming removed 4 bases from V and 0 bases from J, with 10 bases in between. CDR3: CASSLTEYSNQPQHF. CDR3 nucleotides: TGCGCCAGCAGCCTGACGGAATATAGCAATCAGCCCCAGCATTTT.

This chain uses TRBV5-5 with TRBJ1-4, with no clear D. The V end lost 4 bases, the J end lost 2 bases, and 18 bases lay between the germline ends. This CDR3 region has 17 residues. Germline values: CDR1 SGHKS, CDR2 YYEKEE (reference sequence). CDR3 sequence reads: CASSPEASRRTNEKLFF. The DNA of the CDR3 is TGTGCCAGCAGCCCGGAGGCATCCCGGCGCACTAATGAAAAACTGTTTTTT.

V and J are TRBV6-5 and TRBJ1-1; D uncertain. This CDR3 region has 13 residues. Germline loops: CDR1 MNHEY, CDR2 SVGAGI. V dropped 2 bases and J dropped 1 base, with 5 bases sitting between them. CDR3 bases: TGTGCCAGCAGTTACGCTCAGAACACTGAAGCTTTCTTT. It translates to CASSYAQNTEAFF.

The chain employs TRBV6-5 and TRBJ2-7; possibly TRBD1 for D (6 bases). This CDR3 is built from 15 residues. V lost 2 bases and J 6 bases, leaving 17 bases between the germline ends. Germline V CDR1 and CDR2: MNHEY, SVGAGI. CDR3 in DNA: TGTGCCAGCAGTTACGGAGGCAGGGGAATCGTCGAGCAGTACTTC. This sequence encodes CASSYGGRGIVEQYF.

The chain couples TRBV18 to TRBJ1-5; the D gene is possibly TRBD1 (5 bases). Germline assignment: CDR1 KGHSH and CDR2 LQKENI. CDR3 size: 16 residues. Trimming stripped 0 bases from V and 0 bases from J, with 9 bases between. CDR3 loop: CASSPPTANSNQPQHF. In DNA form, the CDR3 reads TGTGCCAGCTCACCACCGACAGCTAATAGCAATCAGCCCCAGCATTTT.

The chain employs TRBV7-3 and TRBJ2-7; D is unclear. CDR3 length equals 15 residues. The germline gives CDR1 SGHTA, CDR2 FQGTGA. V dropped 2 bases and J dropped 4 bases, with 15 bases sitting between them. The CDR3 here is CASSLEPGSPYEQYF. The CDR3 DNA reads TGTGCCAGCAGCTTAGAGCCCGGCTCTCCGTACGAGCAGTACTTC. Using reference TRBV7-3 and TRBJ2-7 for the parts outside the CDR3, the full variable domain is GAGVSQTPSNKVTEKGKYVELRCDPISGHTALYWYRQSLGQGPEFLIYFQGTGAADDSGLPNDRFFAVRPEGSVSTLKIQRTERGDSAVYLCASSLEPGSPYEQYFGPGTRLTVT.

V and J are TRBV29-1 and TRBJ2-1, with TRBD2 identical over 11 bases. The V gene's germline CDR1 is SQVTM and CDR2 ANQGSEA. The CDR3 is 14 residues long. The junction had 7 bases not matched to a gene; V was cut back by 2 bases and J by 10 bases. CDR3 amino acids: CSVELRLAGYEQFF. In DNA form, the CDR3 reads TGCAGCGTTGAATTGAGACTAGCGGGATACGAGCAGTTCTTC.

The V call is TRBV6-5, the J call TRBJ2-1; D is ambiguous. CDR3 size: 14 residues. Germline lookup yields CDR1 MNHEY and CDR2 SVGAGI. The V end was cut by 6 bases, the J end by 3 bases, with 12 bases between. The CDR3 region is CASSSLPLYNEQFF. The CDR3 DNA sequence: TGTGCCAGCAGCTCCCTCCCCCTCTACAATGAGCAGTTCTTC.

This clone came up once. CDR3 residues: CASSPLTTYNEQFF. The CDR3 region has the DNA TGTGCCAGCTCACCACTGACCACCTACAATGAGCAGTTCTTC. The J gene is TRBJ2-1, the V gene TRBV18; no clear D. This CDR3 comprises 14 residues. Looked up from germline, CDR1 is KGHSH and CDR2 is LQKENI. V was cut by 1 base and J by 2 bases, with 6 bases left in between.

The chain has TRBV9 and TRBJ2-5; TRBD1 matches at 8 bases. Germline V gene sequence: CDR1 SGDLS, CDR2 YYNGEE. The CDR3 spans 15 residues. After removal of 4 bases from V and 1 base from J, the junction contained 6 bases not matched to a gene. The CDR3 protein is CASSQGASGQETQYF. CDR3 DNA: TGTGCCAGCAGCCAGGGGGCCAGCGGCCAAGAGACCCAGTACTTC.

The rearrangement uses TRBV5-4 and TRBJ2-3, with 8 nucleotides matching TRBD1. The CDR3 is 15 amino acids. Losses at the gene ends were 3 bases for V and 4 bases for J; bases not matched to a gene: 7. Germline V gene data show CDR1 as SGHNT and CDR2 as YYREEE (reference sequence). The CDR3 sequence: CASSSGQGWADTQYF. CDR3 DNA: TGTGCCAGCAGCTCTGGACAGGGATGGGCAGATACGCAGTATTTT.

The chain recombines TRBV18 with TRBJ2-1; 11 nucleotides line up with TRBD2. V was pared by 2 bases and J by 5 bases, with 11 bases of the junction left unmatched. The CDR3 is 18 residues long. CDR1 is KGHSH and CDR2 is LQKENI in the germline V gene. The CDR3 sequence: CASSPVTSGSSGDNEQFF. The DNA of the CDR3 is TGTGCCAGCTCACCAGTAACTAGCGGGAGCTCGGGGGACAATGAGCAGTTCTTC.

The genes are TRBV5-8 and TRBJ2-1; 7 bases fit TRBD2. The V gene's germline CDR1 is SGHTS and CDR2 YDEGEE. The CDR3 is 15 residues long. Germline trimming cut 0 bases from V and 1 base from J; bases unmatched to any gene: 1. The CDR3 DNA reads TGTGCCAGCAGCTTGGACGGGAGGTCCTACAATGAGCAGTTCTTC. As protein: CASSLDGRSYNEQFF.

This clone was seen just once. The chain combines TRBV7-2 with TRBJ2-1, with 10 bases lining up with TRBD2. This CDR3 spans 15 amino acids. Per germline, CDR1 SGHTA and CDR2 FQGNSA. Trimming cost V 1 base and J 7 bases; bases outside gene matches: 4. The chain's CDR3 is CASSLVTSGINEQFF. For the CDR3, the DNA is TGTGCCAGCAGCTTAGTTACTAGCGGGATTAATGAGCAGTTCTTC.

The chain carries TRBV27 and TRBJ1-5; 8 bases are shared with TRBD1. V shed 9 bases and J 6 bases; nucleotides not matched to a gene: 4. The CDR3 spans 12 residues. Per the germline V gene, CDR1 is MNHEY and CDR2 is SMNVEV (reference sequence). The chain's CDR3 is CARRQGFQPQHF. The CDR3 nucleotides read TGTGCCAGAAGACAGGGGTTTCAGCCCCAGCATTTT.

V is TRBV11-2 and J is TRBJ2-1; 7 nucleotides agree with TRBD2. V lost 1 base, J lost 7 bases, and 1 base stayed unmatched. This CDR3 region has 13 residues. Germline V CDR1 and CDR2: SGHAT, FQNNGV. CDR3 bases: TGTGCCAGCAGCTTAGGACTAGCTAATGAGCAGTTCTTC. Translating gives CASSLGLANEQFF.

The chain couples TRBV6-5 to TRBJ1-4, with 7 bases lining up with TRBD1. Unmatched junction bases numbered 7, after V lost 6 bases and J lost 6 bases. The CDR3 extends over 14 amino acids. Per the germline V gene, CDR1 is MNHEY and CDR2 is SVGAGI. The CDR3 protein is CASSQTGVHEKLFF. The CDR3 bases are TGTGCCAGCAGCCAAACAGGGGTACATGAAAAACTGTTTTTT.

The chain has TRBV27 and TRBJ2-1, with D possibly being TRBD1 or TRBD2 (5 bases each). The CDR3 runs to 17 residues. V was clipped by 3 bases and J by 3 bases, with 18 bases between them. Per germline, CDR1 MNHEY and CDR2 SMNVEV (reference sequence). The chain's CDR3 is CASSFSLGTGFYNEQFF. CDR3 nucleotide sequence: TGTGCCAGCAGTTTTTCTTTGGGGACGGGATTCTACAATGAGCAGTTCTTC.

The chain recombines TRBV4-1 with TRBJ2-2, with a possible D match to TRBD2 (5 bases). In germline, CDR1 is MGHRA, CDR2 YSYEKL. V lost 3 bases, J lost 6 bases, and 14 bases lay in between. The CDR3 has 15 amino acids. CDR3 loop: CASSQETRFPGELFF. CDR3 DNA: TGCGCCAGCAGCCAGGAAACTAGATTTCCCGGGGAGCTGTTTTTT.

This rearrangement joins TRBV4-1 to TRBJ1-4; 7 positions match TRBD1. Unmatched junction bases numbered 4, after V lost 3 bases and J lost 3 bases. This CDR3 contains 15 residues. CDR1 is MGHRA and CDR2 is YSYEKL in the germline V gene. The DNA for the CDR3 is TGCGCCAGCAGCCATCAGGACAGGTCTAATGAAAAACTGTTTTTT. Its translation is CASSHQDRSNEKLFF.